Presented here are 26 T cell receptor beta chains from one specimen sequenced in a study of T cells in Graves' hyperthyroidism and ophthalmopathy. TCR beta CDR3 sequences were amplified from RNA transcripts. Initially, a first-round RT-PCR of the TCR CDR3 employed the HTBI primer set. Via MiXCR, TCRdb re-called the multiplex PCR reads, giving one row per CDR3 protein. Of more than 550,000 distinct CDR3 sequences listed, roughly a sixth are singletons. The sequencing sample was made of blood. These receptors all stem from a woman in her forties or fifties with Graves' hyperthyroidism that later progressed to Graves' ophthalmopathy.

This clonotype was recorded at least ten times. The CDR3 sequence is CATDRPSTDTQYF. CDR3 DNA: TGTGCCACGGACAGACCCAGCACAGATACGCAGTATTTT. This chain uses TRBV11-2 with TRBJ2-3, with D perhaps TRBD1 (6 bases). The CDR3 has 13 amino acids. V was cut by 10 bases and J by 0 bases, with 11 bases left in between. In germline, CDR1 is SGHAT, CDR2 FQNNGV.

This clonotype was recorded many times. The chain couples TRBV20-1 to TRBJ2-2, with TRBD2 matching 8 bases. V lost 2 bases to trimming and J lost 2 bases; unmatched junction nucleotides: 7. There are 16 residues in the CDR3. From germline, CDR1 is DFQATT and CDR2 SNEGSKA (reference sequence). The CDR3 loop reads CSARFGGGYNTGELFF. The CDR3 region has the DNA TGCAGTGCTAGATTCGGCGGGGGGTACAACACCGGGGAGCTGTTTTTT.

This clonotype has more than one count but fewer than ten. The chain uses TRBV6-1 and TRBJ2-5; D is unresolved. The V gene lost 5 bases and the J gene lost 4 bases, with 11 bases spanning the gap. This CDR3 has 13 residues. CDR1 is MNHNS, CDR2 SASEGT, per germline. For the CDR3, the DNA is TGTGCCAGCAGTAAGCGAGCCCCAGAGACCCAGTACTTC. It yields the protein CASSKRAPETQYF.

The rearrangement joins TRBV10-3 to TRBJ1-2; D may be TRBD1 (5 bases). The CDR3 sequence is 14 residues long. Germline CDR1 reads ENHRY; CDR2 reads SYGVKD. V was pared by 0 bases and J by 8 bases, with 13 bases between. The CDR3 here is CAISESTGELGYTF. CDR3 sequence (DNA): TGTGCCATCAGTGAGTCTACGGGGGAGTTGGGCTACACCTTC.

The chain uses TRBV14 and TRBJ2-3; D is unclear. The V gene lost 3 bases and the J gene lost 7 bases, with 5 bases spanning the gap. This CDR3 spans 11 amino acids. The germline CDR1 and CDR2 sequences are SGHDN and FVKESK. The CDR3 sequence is CASSHTNTQYF. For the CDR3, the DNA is TGTGCCAGCAGCCATACAAATACGCAGTATTTT.

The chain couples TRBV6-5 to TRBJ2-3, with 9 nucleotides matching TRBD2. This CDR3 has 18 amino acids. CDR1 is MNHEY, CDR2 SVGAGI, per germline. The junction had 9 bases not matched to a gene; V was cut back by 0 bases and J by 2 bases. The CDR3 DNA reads TGTGCCAGCAGTTACTCCCCCCCGGGACTAGCTGCCACAGATACGCAGTATTTT. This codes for CASSYSPPGLAATDTQYF.

The DNA for the CDR3 is TGCAGCGTTGAAGAGCGGGACAAATACGAGCAGTACTTC. Translating gives CSVEERDKYEQYF. This chain links TRBV29-1 with TRBJ2-7, with D perhaps given as TRBD1 or TRBD2 (6 bases each). Germline V gene sequence: CDR1 SQVTM, CDR2 ANQGSEA. V shed 0 bases and J shed 4 bases, with 10 bases lying between them. The CDR3 sequence is 13 residues long.

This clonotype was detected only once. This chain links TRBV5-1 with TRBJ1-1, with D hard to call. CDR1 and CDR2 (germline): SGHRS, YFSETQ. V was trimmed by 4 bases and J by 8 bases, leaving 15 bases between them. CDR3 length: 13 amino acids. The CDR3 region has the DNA TGCGCCAGCAGCCAACCTAACCGGGAAGAAGCTTTCTTT. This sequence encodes CASSQPNREEAFF.

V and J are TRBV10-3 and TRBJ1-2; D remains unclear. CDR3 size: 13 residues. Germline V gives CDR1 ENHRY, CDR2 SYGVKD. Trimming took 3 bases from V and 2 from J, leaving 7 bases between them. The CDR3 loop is CAISEQINYGYTF. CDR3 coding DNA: TGTGCCATCAGTGAACAGATCAACTATGGCTACACCTTC.

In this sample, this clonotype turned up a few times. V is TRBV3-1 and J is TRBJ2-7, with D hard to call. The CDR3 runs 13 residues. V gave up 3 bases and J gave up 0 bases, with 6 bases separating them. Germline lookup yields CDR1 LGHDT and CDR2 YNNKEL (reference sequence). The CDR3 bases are TGTGCCAGCAGCCAGATCCTCTCCTACGAGCAGTACTTC. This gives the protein CASSQILSYEQYF.

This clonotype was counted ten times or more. The CDR3 DNA reads as TGTGCCAGCAGCCAACAAAGGAATCAGCCCCAGCATTTT. Translated: CASSQQRNQPQHF. V gene TRBV3-1 combines with J gene TRBJ1-5; no reliable D call. The V gene's germline CDR1 is LGHDT and CDR2 YNNKEL (reference sequence). This CDR3 is built from 13 residues. Between the trimmed V and J ends, which lost 2 bases and 4 bases, there was a span of 6 bases.

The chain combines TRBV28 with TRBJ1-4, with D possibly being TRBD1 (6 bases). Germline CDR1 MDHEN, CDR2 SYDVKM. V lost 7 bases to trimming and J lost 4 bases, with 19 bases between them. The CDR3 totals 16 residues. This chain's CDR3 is CASTPGVGRGNEKLFF. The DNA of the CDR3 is TGTGCCAGCACCCCGGGGGTGGGCAGGGGTAATGAAAAACTGTTTTTT.

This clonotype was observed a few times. CDR3 sequence: CASSNRDRAVGGYTF. DNA of the CDR3: TGTGCCAGTAGCAATCGGGACCGAGCGGTGGGTGGCTACACCTTC. The chain uses TRBV19 and TRBJ1-2; tentatively, D is TRBD1 (5 bases). The CDR3 totals 15 residues. The germline V and J ends were trimmed by 6 bases and 7 bases, with 21 bases remaining between them. Germline V gives CDR1 LNHDA, CDR2 SQIVND (reference sequence).

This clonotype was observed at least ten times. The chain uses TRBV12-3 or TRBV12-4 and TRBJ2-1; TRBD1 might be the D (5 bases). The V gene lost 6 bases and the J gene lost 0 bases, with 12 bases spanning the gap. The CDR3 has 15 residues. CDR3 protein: CASRPDRASYNEQFF. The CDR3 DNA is TGTGCCAGCAGACCAGACAGAGCCTCCTACAATGAGCAGTTCTTC.

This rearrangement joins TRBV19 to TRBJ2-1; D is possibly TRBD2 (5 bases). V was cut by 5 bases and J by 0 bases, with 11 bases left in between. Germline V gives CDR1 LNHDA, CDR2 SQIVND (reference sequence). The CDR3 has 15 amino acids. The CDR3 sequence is CASSPGISSYNEQFF. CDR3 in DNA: TGTGCCAGTAGTCCGGGGATAAGCTCCTACAATGAGCAGTTCTTC.

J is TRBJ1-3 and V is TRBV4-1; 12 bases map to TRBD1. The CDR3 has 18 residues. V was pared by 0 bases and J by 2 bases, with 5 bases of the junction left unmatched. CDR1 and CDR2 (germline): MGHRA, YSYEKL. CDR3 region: CASSQDEGTGGPGNTIYF. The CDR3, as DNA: TGCGCCAGCAGCCAAGATGAGGGGACAGGGGGCCCTGGAAACACCATATATTTT.

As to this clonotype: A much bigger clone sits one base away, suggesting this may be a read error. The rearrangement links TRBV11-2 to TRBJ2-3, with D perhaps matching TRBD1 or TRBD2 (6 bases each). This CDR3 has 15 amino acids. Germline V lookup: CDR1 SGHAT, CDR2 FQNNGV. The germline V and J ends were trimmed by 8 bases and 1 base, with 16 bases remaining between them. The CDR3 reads CASRKSEGGTDTQYF. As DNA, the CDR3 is TGTGCCAGCCGCAAATCGGAGGGGGGCACAGATACGCAGTATTTT.

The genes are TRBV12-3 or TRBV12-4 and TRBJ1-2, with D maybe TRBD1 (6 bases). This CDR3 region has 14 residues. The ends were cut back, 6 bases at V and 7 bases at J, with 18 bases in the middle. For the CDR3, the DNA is TGTGCCAGCAGCCAAGTGGGGGGGCCGGGTGGCTACACCTTC. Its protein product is CASSQVGGPGGYTF.

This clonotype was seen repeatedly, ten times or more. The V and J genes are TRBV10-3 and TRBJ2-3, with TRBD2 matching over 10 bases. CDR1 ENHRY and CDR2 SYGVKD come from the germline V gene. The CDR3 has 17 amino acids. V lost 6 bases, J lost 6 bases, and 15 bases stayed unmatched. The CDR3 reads CAISGALAGVFGDTQYF. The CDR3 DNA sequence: TGTGCCATCAGCGGTGCGCTAGCGGGGGTTTTTGGCGATACGCAGTATTTT.

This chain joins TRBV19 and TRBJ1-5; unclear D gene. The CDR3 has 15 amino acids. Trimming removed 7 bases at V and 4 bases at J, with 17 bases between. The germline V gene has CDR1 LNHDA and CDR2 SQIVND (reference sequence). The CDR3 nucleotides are TGTGCCAGTACCTTCCCCTTAATGGGTAATCAGCCCCAGCATTTT. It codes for CASTFPLMGNQPQHF.

CDR3 bases: TGTGCCAGCACATCCCCCGGCTATGGCTACACCTTC. Translating gives CASTSPGYGYTF. This chain joins TRBV6-2 or TRBV6-3 and TRBJ1-2; D is uncertain. V was shortened by 7 bases and J by 4 bases, with 10 bases between the two germline ends. The CDR3 covers 12 residues. The germline V gene has CDR1 MNHEY and CDR2 SVGEGT.

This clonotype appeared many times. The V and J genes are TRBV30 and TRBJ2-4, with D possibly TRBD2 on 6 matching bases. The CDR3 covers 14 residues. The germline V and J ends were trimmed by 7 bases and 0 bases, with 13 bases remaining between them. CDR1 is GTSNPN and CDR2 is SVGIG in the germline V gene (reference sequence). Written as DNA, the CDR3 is TGTGCCTCTGGGGACTCGTTAGCCAAAAACATTCAGTACTTC. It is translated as CASGDSLAKNIQYF.

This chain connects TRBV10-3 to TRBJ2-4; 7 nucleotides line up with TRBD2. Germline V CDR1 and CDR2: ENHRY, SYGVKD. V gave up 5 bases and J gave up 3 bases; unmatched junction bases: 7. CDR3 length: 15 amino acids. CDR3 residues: CAISPSQRDKNIQYF. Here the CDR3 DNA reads TGTGCCATCAGTCCTTCGCAGCGGGACAAAAACATTCAGTACTTC.

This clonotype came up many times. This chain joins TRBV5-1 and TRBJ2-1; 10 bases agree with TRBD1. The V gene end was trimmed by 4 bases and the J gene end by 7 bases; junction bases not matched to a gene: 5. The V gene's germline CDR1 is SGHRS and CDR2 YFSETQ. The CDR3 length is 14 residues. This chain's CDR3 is CASSRRTGGNEQFF. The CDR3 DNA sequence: TGCGCCAGCAGCCGCAGGACAGGGGGTAATGAGCAGTTCTTC.

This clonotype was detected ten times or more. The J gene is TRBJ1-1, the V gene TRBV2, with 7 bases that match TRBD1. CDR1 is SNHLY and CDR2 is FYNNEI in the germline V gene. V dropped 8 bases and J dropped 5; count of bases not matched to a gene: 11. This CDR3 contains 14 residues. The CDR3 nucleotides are TGTGCCAGCTTCACGCAGGGGGTAGGGACTGAAGCTTTCTTT. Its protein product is CASFTQGVGTEAFF. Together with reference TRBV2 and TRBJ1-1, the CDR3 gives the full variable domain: EPEVTQTPSHQVTQMGQEVILRCVPISNHLYFYWYRQILGQKVEFLVSFYNNEISEKSEIFDDQFSVERPDGSNFTLKIRSTKLEDSAMYFCASFTQGVGTEAFFGQGTRLTVV.

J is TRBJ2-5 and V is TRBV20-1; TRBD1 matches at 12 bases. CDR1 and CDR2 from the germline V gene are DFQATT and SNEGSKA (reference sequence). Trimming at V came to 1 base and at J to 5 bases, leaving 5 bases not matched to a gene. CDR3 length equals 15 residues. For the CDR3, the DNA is TGCAGTGCTAGAGGCGGGACAGGGGGCGCGGAGACCCAGTACTTC. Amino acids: CSARGGTGGAETQYF.